A single sample gave rise to the 12 T cell receptor beta chains below, sequenced in a study of cytomegalovirus exposure and HLA in healthy donors. Both 60 Vbeta primers and 13 Jbeta primers went into the PCR. TCRdb's table, derived via immunoSEQ multiplex PCR, lists solely in-frame clones and lacks some. The table lists about 160,000 clones, 65% to 85% of them singletons. Sequencing was carried out using PBMCs. The receptors shown here come from a male donor in good health and CMV-seropositive.

This clone showed up just once. V gene TRBV9 combines with J gene TRBJ2-3; D remains ambiguous. The germline gives CDR1 SGDLS, CDR2 YYNGEE. The CDR3 is 12 amino acids. The V end was cut by 4 bases, the J end by 2 bases, with 5 bases between. The CDR3 DNA is TGTGCCAGCAGCCCCAACACAGATACGCAGTATTTT. This sequence encodes CASSPNTDTQYF.

This chain links TRBV5-1 with TRBJ1-4; the match to TRBD1 covers 9 bases. With V trimmed by 1 base and J by 0 bases, 4 bases remained unmatched. This CDR3 is 17 amino acids long. Germline assignment: CDR1 SGHRS and CDR2 YFSETQ. The CDR3 coding sequence is TGCGCCAGCAGCTTGACCGGACAGGGGACAACTAATGAAAAACTGTTTTTT. Translating it yields CASSLTGQGTTNEKLFF. Together with reference TRBV5-1 and TRBJ1-4, the CDR3 gives the full variable domain: KAGVTQTPRYLIKTRGQQVTLSCSPISGHRSVSWYQQTPGQGLQFLFEYFSETQRNKGNFPGRFSGRQFSNSRSEMNVSTLELGDSALYLCASSLTGQGTTNEKLFFGSGTQLSVL.

The chain links TRBV7-9 to TRBJ2-5, with 9 bases aligning to TRBD1. With 5 bases clipped from V and 4 bases from J, the junction kept 8 bases outside the gene matches. Germline values: CDR1 SEHNR, CDR2 FQNEAQ (reference sequence). This CDR3 is 15 amino acids long. CDR3 DNA sequence: TGTGCCAGCAGCCCCCGGGACAGGGAAGTAGAGACCCAGTACTTC. This encodes CASSPRDREVETQYF.

The genes are TRBV4-1 and TRBJ2-5; 8 bases are shared with TRBD1. The CDR3 extends over 14 amino acids. Germline trimming cut 3 bases from V and 6 bases from J; bases unmatched to any gene: 6. The germline CDR1 and CDR2 sequences are MGHRA and YSYEKL. CDR3: CASSHPGGWKTQYF. Written as DNA, the CDR3 is TGCGCCAGCAGCCACCCAGGGGGCTGGAAGACCCAGTACTTC.

V is TRBV9 and J is TRBJ2-7, with D perhaps matching TRBD2 (5 bases). Looked up from germline, CDR1 is SGDLS and CDR2 is YYNGEE. V lost 3 bases, J lost 7 bases, and 11 bases lay in between. There are 12 residues in the CDR3. CDR3 DNA: TGTGCCAGCAGCGACGGAACGGGGGAGCAGTACTTC. The encoded protein is CASSDGTGEQYF.

This clone was detected only a few times. Germline is not matched at one junction end, which may reflect a read error. The chain employs TRBV7-7 and TRBJ2-5; 11 nucleotides agree with TRBD1. Germline values: CDR1 SSHAT, CDR2 FNYEAQ (reference sequence). This CDR3 region has 14 residues. In DNA, the CDR3 is TGTGCTAGCAGCCGGGACAGGGGGACGGAGACCCAGTACTTC. It yields the protein CASSRDRGTETQYF.

The chain uses TRBV5-1 and TRBJ1-2; a weak D match, TRBD1 (6 bases). V lost 1 base and J 0 bases, leaving 10 bases between the germline ends. Germline CDR1 SGHRS, CDR2 YFSETQ. The CDR3 spans 15 residues. Here the CDR3 DNA reads TGCGCCAGCAGCTTGCGGGACACACCTAACTATGGCTACACCTTC. Translation: CASSLRDTPNYGYTF. Full variable domain (rest looked up from reference TRBV5-1 and TRBJ1-2): KAGVTQTPRYLIKTRGQQVTLSCSPISGHRSVSWYQQTPGQGLQFLFEYFSETQRNKGNFPGRFSGRQFSNSRSEMNVSTLELGDSALYLCASSLRDTPNYGYTFGSGTRLTVV.

CDR3 sequence (DNA): TGTGCTAGTGGCCCCGGGGAGACCCAGTACTTC. It yields the protein CASGPGETQYF. The genes are TRBV12-5 and TRBJ2-5; D unresolved. The CDR3 covers 11 residues. CDR1 LGHNT and CDR2 FRNRAP come from the germline V gene. With 6 bases removed from V and 5 bases from J, the gap between germline ends came to 7 bases. Variable domain in full (rest from reference TRBV12-5 and TRBJ2-5): DARVTQTPRHKVTEMGQEVTMRCQPILGHNTVFWYRQTMMQGLELLAYFRNRAPLDDSGMPKDRFSAEMPDATLATLKIQPSEPRDSAVYFCASGPGETQYFGPGTRLLVL.

The chain recombines TRBV5-6 with TRBJ1-2; D call uncertain. CDR3 length: 14 amino acids. Germline CDR1 and CDR2: SGHDT and YYEEEE. Trimming took 3 bases from V and 7 from J, leaving 16 bases between them. CDR3 bases: TGTGCCAGCAGCTATGCGAGCGTGGATGTTGGCTACACCTTC. This gives the protein CASSYASVDVGYTF.

This clone appeared once. The chain employs TRBV27 and TRBJ2-7; 7 bases are shared with TRBD2. Per the germline V gene, CDR1 is MNHEY and CDR2 is SMNVEV (reference sequence). This CDR3 spans 14 amino acids. Losses at the gene ends were 8 bases for V and 2 bases for J; bases not matched to a gene: 9. The CDR3 here is CASSKISGTYEQYF. CDR3 DNA sequence: TGTGCCAGCTCCAAGATAAGCGGGACCTACGAGCAGTACTTC.

The rearrangement joins TRBV30 to TRBJ2-1; 9 nucleotides line up with TRBD1. V shed 2 bases, J shed 10 bases, and the junction held 12 bases outside the gene matches. Germline CDR1 reads GTSNPN; CDR2 reads SVGIG (reference sequence). This CDR3 has 15 amino acids. The CDR3 sequence: CAWSTGTGWGWEQFF. The CDR3, as DNA: TGTGCCTGGAGTACCGGGACAGGGTGGGGGTGGGAGCAGTTCTTC.

The chain has TRBV11-2 and TRBJ1-4; 9 bases are shared with TRBD1. CDR1 SGHAT and CDR2 FQNNGV come from the germline V gene. This CDR3 is 15 amino acids long. The V gene end was trimmed by 2 bases and the J gene end by 7 bases; junction bases not matched to a gene: 5. In DNA, the CDR3 is TGTGCCAGCAGCTTATTTTGGGACAGGGCTGAAAAACTGTTTTTT. Translation: CASSLFWDRAEKLFF.